This TCR beta chain was sequenced during a study of T cells after yellow fever vaccination. Overall study findings and caveats: Shared CD4/CD8 clonotypes were a small share, likely from convergent recombination.

Generation of TCR cDNA used 5'RACE template switching (which added a universal primer site and UMIs). One entry per CDR3 protein, called by TCRdb with MiXCR from the 5' RACE reads. The table includes roughly 85,000 distinct CDR3 sequences, 10% to 15% detected once. This CDR3 contains 11 residues. Germline V gives CDR1 SEHNR, CDR2 FQNEAQ (reference sequence). V shed 9 bases and J shed 5 bases, with 11 bases lying between them. The sample holds a few counts of this clonotype. The sequence was collected from a man between 18 and 35 years old who received the YFV17D yellow fever vaccine. The sequencing used CD8+ T cells not binding an NS4B(214-222) dextramer, sorted from PBMCs, collected roughly 20 days after the first yellow fever vaccination. The rearrangement joins TRBV7-9 to TRBJ2-7; perhaps TRBD1 as D (6 bases). Written as DNA, the CDR3 is TGTGCCAGTACCGGGGACAACGAGCAGTACTTC. This codes for CASTGDNEQYF.